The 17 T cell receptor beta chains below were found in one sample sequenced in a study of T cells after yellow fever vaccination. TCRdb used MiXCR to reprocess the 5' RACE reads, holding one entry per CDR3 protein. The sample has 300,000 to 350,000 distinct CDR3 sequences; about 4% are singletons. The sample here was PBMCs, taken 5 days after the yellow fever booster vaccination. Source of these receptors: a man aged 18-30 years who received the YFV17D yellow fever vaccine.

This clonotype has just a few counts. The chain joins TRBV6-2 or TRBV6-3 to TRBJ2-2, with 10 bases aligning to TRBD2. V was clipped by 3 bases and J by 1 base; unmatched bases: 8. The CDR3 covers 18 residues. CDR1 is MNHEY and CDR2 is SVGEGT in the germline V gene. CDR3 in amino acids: CASSYTSGGALNTGELFF. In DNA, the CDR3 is TGTGCCAGCAGTTATACCAGCGGGGGGGCCTTGAACACCGGGGAGCTGTTTTTT.

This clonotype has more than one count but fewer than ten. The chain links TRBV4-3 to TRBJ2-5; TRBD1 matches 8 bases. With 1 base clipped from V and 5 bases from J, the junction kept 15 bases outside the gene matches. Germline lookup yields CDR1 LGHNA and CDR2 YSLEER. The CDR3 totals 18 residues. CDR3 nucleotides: TGCGCCAGCAGCCAAGTCCCCCGAGTCAACAACAGGGGGGAGACCCAGTACTTC. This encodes CASSQVPRVNNRGETQYF.

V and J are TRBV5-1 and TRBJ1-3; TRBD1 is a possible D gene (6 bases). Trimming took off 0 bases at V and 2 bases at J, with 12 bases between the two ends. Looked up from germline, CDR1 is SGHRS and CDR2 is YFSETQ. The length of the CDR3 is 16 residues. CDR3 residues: CASSLDVGAAGNTIYF. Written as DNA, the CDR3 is TGCGCCAGCAGCTTGGATGTGGGGGCGGCTGGAAACACCATATATTTT.

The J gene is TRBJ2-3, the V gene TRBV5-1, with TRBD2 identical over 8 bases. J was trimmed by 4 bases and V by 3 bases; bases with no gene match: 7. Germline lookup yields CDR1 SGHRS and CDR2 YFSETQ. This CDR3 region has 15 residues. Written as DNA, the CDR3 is TGCGCCAGCAGCTACCGCCCGGGGGGGGCAGATACGCAGTATTTT. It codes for CASSYRPGGADTQYF. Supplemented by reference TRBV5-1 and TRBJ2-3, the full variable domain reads KAGVTQTPRYLIKTRGQQVTLSCSPISGHRSVSWYQQTPGQGLQFLFEYFSETQRNKGNFPGRFSGRQFSNSRSEMNVSTLELGDSALYLCASSYRPGGADTQYFGPGTRLTVL.

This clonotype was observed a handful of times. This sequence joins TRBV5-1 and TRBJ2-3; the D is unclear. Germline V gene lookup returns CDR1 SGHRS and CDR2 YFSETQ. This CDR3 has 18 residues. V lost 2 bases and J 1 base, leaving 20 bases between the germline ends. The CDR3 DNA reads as TGCGCCAGCAGCTTCCGGGCAGGTTTAGTTGTCGGCACAGATACGCAGTATTTT. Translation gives CASSFRAGLVVGTDTQYF.

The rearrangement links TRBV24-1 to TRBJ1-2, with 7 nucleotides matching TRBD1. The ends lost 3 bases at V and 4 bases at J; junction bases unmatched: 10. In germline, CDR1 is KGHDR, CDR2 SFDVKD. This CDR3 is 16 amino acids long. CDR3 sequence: CATSDPRAGGIYGYTF. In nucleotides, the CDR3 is TGTGCCACCAGTGATCCCCGGGCAGGGGGTATCTATGGCTACACCTTC.

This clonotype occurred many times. DNA for the CDR3: TGCGCCAGCAGCTTGGGGTCAGGGGAAGACATTCAGTACTTC. It specifies CASSLGSGEDIQYF. The chain combines TRBV5-1 with TRBJ2-4, with TRBD1 as a possible D gene (6 bases). The V gene's germline CDR1 is SGHRS and CDR2 YFSETQ. Deletions cut 0 bases from V and 8 bases from J, with 12 bases between. The CDR3 is made up of 14 amino acids.

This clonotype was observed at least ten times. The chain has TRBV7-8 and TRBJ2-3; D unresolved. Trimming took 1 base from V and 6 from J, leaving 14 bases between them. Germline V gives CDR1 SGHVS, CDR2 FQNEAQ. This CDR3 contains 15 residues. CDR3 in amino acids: CASSLGGRGVDTQYF. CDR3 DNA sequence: TGTGCCAGCAGCTTAGGGGGTAGAGGCGTCGATACGCAGTATTTT.

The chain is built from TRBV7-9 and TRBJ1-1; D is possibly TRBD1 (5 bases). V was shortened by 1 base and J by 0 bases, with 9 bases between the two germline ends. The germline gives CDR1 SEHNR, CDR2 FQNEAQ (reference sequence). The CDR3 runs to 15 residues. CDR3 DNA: TGTGCCAGCAGCTTAGATTCAGGGATGAACACTGAAGCTTTCTTT. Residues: CASSLDSGMNTEAFF.

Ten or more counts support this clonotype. Here the CDR3 reads CSAKRSGPGELFF. In nucleotides, the CDR3 is TGCAGTGCGAAGAGGTCCGGTCCCGGGGAGCTGTTTTTT. V gene TRBV20-1 combines with J gene TRBJ2-2; D unclear. The CDR3 runs 13 residues. Between the trimmed V and J ends, which lost 6 bases and 6 bases, there was a span of 14 bases. CDR1 is DFQATT and CDR2 is SNEGSKA in the germline V gene (reference sequence).

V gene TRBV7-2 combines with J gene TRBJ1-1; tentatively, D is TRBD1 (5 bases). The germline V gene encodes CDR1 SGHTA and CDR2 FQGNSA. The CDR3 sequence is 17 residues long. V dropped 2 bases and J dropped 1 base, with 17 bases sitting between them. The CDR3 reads CASSLIIRIDRNTEAFF. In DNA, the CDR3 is TGTGCCAGCAGCTTAATAATTCGGATTGACAGGAACACTGAAGCTTTCTTT.

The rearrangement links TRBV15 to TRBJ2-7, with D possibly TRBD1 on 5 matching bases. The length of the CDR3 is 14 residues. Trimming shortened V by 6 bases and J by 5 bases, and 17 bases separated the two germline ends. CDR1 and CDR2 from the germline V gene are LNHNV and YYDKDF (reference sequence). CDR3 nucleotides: TGTGCCACCAGTAATATCGCAGGGTCCCACGAGCAGTACTTC. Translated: CATSNIAGSHEQYF.

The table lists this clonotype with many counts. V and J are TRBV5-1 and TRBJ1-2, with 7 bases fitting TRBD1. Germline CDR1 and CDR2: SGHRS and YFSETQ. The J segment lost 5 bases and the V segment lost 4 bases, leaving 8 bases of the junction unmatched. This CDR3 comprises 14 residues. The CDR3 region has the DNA TGCGCCAGCAGCCCAGGACAGGCCCTTTATGGCTACACCTTC. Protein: CASSPGQALYGYTF. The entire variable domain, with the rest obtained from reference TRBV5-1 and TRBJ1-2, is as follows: KAGVTQTPRYLIKTRGQQVTLSCSPISGHRSVSWYQQTPGQGLQFLFEYFSETQRNKGNFPGRFSGRQFSNSRSEMNVSTLELGDSALYLCASSPGQALYGYTFGSGTRLTVV.

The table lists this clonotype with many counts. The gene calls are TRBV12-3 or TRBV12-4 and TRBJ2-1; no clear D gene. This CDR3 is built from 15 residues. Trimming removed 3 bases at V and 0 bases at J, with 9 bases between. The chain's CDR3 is CASSFVLSSYNEQFF. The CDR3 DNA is TGTGCCAGCAGTTTCGTCCTAAGCTCCTACAATGAGCAGTTCTTC.

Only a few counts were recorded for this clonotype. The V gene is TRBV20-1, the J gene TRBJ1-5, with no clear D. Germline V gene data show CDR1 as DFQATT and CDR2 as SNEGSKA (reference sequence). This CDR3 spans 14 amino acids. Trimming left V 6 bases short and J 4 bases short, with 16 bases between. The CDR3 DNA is TGCAGTGCCCTTTCGGGCTCTGAAAATCAGCCCCAGCATTTT. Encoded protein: CSALSGSENQPQHF.

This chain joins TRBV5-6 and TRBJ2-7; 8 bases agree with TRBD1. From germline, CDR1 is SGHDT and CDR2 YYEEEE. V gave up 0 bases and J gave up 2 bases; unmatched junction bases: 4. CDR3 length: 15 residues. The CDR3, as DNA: TGTGCCAGCAGCTTGGGGACAGGGTCAACCTACGAGCAGTACTTC. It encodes CASSLGTGSTYEQYF.

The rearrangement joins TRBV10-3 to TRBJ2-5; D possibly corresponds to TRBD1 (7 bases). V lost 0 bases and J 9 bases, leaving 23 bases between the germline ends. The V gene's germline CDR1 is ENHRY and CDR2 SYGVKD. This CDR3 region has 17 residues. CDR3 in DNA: TGTGCCATCAGTGAGTCCCCGCCAGGGGGGTTCTATTTGTCCCAGTACTTC. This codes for CAISESPPGGFYLSQYF.